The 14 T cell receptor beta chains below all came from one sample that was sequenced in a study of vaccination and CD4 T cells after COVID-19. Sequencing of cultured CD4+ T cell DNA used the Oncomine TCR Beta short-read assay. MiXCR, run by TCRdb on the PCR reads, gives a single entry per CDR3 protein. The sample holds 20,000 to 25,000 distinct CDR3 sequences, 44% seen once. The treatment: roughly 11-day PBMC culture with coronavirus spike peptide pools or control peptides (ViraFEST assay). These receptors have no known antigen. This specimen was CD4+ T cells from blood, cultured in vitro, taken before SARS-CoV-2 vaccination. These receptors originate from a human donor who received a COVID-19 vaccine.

As DNA, the CDR3 is TGTGCCAGCAGCCTCGAGGGTTCAGACTATGGCTACACCTTC. Its protein product is CASSLEGSDYGYTF. The chain carries TRBV7-3 and TRBJ1-2, with D unclear. Germline V gives CDR1 SGHTA, CDR2 FQGTGA. The CDR3 consists of 14 residues. Between the trimmed V and J ends, which lost 5 bases and 3 bases, there was a span of 13 bases.

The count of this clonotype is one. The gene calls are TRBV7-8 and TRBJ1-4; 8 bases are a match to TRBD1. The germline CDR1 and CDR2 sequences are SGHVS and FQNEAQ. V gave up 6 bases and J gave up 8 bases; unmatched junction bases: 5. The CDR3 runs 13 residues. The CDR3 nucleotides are TGTGCCAGCAGAAGGACAGGGCCGGAAAAACTGTTTTTT. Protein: CASRRTGPEKLFF. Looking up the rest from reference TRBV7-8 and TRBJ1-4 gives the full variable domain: GAGVSQSPRYKVAKRGQDVALRCDPISGHVSLFWYQQALGQGPEFLTYFQNEAQLDKSGLPSDRFFAERPEGSVSTLKIQRTQQEDSAVYLCASRRTGPEKLFFGSGTQLSVL.

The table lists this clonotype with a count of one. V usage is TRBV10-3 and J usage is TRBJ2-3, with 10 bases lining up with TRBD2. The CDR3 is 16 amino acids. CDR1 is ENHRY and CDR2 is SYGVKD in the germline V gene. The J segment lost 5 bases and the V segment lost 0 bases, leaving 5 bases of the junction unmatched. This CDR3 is CAISESSGGAGDTQYF. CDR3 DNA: TGTGCCATCAGTGAGTCGAGCGGGGGGGCTGGAGATACGCAGTATTTT.

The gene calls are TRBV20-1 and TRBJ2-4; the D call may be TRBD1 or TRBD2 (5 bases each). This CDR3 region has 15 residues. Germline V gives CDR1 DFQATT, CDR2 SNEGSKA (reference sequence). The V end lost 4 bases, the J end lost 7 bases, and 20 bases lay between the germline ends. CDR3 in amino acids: CSATSGDLVSNIQYF. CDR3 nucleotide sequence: TGCAGTGCTACCTCTGGGGACCTCGTTAGTAACATTCAGTACTTC.

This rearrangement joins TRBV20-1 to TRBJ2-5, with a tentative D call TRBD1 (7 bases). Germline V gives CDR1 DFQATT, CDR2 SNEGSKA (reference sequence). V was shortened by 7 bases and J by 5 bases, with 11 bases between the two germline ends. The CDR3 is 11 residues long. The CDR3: CSGAGGETQYF. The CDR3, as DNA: TGCAGTGGGGCAGGGGGGGAGACCCAGTACTTC.

The CDR3 sequence is CAISESTGVNGYTF. The DNA for the CDR3 is TGTGCCATCAGTGAGTCGACAGGGGTTAACGGCTACACCTTC. The V call is TRBV10-3, the J call TRBJ1-2; 8 nucleotides line up with TRBD1. The germline V gene has CDR1 ENHRY and CDR2 SYGVKD. The J segment lost 8 bases and the V segment lost 0 bases, leaving 5 bases of the junction unmatched. The CDR3 spans 14 residues.

This chain's CDR3 is CASSPWTDNSPLHF. CDR3 sequence (DNA): TGTGCCAGTTCCCCCTGGACAGATAATTCACCCCTCCACTTT. The chain recombines TRBV19 with TRBJ1-6, with a weak D call TRBD1 (6 bases). V was pared by 8 bases and J by 5 bases, with 13 bases between. This CDR3 has 14 amino acids. Germline CDR1 LNHDA, CDR2 SQIVND (reference sequence).

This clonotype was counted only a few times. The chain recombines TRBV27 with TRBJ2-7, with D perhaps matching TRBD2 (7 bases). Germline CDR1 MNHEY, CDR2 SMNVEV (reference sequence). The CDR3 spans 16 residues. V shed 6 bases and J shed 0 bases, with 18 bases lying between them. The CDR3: CASRRGGYTSSYEQYF. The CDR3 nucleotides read TGTGCCAGCAGAAGGGGGGGCTATACGAGCTCCTACGAGCAGTACTTC.

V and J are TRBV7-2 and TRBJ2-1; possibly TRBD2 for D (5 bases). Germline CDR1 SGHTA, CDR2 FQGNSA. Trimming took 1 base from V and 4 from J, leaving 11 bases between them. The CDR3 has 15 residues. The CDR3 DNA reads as TGTGCCAGCAGCTTAGATAACGGGGAGTACAATGAGCAGTTCTTC. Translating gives CASSLDNGEYNEQFF.

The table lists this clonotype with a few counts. CDR3 nucleotide sequence: TGTGCCTGGAGTGTGAGTCGCACGGGTAACTATGGCTACACCTTC. This codes for CAWSVSRTGNYGYTF. The V and J genes are TRBV30 and TRBJ1-2; no clear D. V gave up 0 bases and J gave up 1 base, with 12 bases separating them. Germline-derived CDR1 and CDR2 are GTSNPN and SVGIG (reference sequence). The CDR3 covers 15 residues.

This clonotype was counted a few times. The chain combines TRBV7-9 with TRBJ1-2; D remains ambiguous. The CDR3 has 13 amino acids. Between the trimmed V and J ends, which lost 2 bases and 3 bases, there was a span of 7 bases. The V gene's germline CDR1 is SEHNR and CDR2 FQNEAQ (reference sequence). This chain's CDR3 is CASSLHGDYGYTF. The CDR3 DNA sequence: TGTGCCAGCAGCTTACACGGGGACTATGGCTACACCTTC.

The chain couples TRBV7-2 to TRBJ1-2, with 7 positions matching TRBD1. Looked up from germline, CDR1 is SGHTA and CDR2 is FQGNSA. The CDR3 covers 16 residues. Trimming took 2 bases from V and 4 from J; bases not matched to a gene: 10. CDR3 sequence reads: CASSLSTGDLSYGYTF. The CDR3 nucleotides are TGTGCCAGCAGCTTATCCACAGGGGATCTCTCCTATGGCTACACCTTC.

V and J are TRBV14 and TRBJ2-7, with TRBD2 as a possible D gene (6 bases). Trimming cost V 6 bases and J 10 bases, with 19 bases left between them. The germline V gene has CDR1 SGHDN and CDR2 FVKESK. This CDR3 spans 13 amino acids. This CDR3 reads CASSLIQAGNQYF. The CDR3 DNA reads TGTGCCAGCAGTCTCATCCAGGCGGGGAACCAGTACTTC. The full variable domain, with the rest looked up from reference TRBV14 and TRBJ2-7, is EAGVTQFPSHSVIEKGQTVTLRCDPISGHDNLYWYRRVMGKEIKFLLHFVKESKQDESGMPNNRFLAERTGGTYSTLKVQPAELEDSGVYFCASSLIQAGNQYFGPGTRLTVT.

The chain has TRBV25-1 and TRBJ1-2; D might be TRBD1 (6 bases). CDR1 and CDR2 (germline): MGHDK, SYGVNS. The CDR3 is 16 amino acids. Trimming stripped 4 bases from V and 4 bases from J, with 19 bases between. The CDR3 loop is CASSGSGQHLVYGYTF. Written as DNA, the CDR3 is TGTGCCAGCAGTGGAAGCGGACAGCATTTGGTCTATGGCTACACCTTC.